This T cell receptor (beta chain) is drawn from a study of cytomegalovirus exposure and HLA in healthy donors. Use of 60 Vbeta and 13 Jbeta primers characterized the PCR. TCRdb keeps only in-frame clones here, not all; method: immunoSEQ multiplex PCR. The repertoire holds a few hundred thousand clones, with over 70% as singletons. What was sequenced was PBMCs. This clonotype originated in a girl aged 2 to 10 in good health and CMV-seronegative.

In nucleotides, the CDR3 is TGTGCCAGCAGCTTAGCGCTAAGGGGGCCGGCGGACTACGAGCAGTACTTC. Translated, it gives CASSLALRGPADYEQYF. V and J are TRBV7-6 and TRBJ2-7; 7 positions match TRBD1. Germline lookup yields CDR1 SGHVS and CDR2 FNYEAQ. The length of the CDR3 is 17 residues. The V gene end was trimmed by 0 bases and the J gene end by 3 bases; junction bases not matched to a gene: 11.